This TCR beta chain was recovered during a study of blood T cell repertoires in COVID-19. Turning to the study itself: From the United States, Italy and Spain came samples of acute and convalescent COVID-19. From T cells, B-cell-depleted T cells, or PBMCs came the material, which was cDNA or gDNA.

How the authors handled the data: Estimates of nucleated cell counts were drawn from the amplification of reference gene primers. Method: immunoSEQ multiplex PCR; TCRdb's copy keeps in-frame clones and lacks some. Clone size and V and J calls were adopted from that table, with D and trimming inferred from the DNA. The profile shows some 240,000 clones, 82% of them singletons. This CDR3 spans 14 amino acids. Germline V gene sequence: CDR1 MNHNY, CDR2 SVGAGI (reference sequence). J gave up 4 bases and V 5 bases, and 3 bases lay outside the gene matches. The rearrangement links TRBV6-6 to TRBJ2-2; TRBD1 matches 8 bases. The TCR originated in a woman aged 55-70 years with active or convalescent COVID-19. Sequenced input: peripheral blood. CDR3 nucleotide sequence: TGTGCCAGCAGTCCACAGGGGGTCACCGGGGAGCTGTTTTTT. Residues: CASSPQGVTGELFF.